The 3 T cell receptor beta chains in this list originate from one sample, sequenced in a study of resident and recirculating memory T cells in vitiligo. Assay: immunoSEQ multiplex PCR; the TCRdb copy retains only in-frame clones and omits some. This table has 40,000 to 50,000 clones, over 90% appearing once. Material for sequencing was blood. The receptors originated from a male donor with vitiligo.

This clone was detected a few times. V and J are TRBV5-1 and TRBJ1-5; 7 bases fit TRBD1. The CDR3 contains 15 residues. The ends lost 4 bases at V and 2 bases at J; junction bases unmatched: 6. Looked up from germline, CDR1 is SGHRS and CDR2 is YFSETQ. The CDR3 DNA sequence: TGCGCCAGCAGCGGCTACAGGGGCCGCAATCAGCCCCAGCATTTT. This translates into CASSGYRGRNQPQHF.

The chain employs TRBV29-1 and TRBJ1-2, with TRBD1 matching 7 bases. Germline V gene lookup returns CDR1 SQVTM and CDR2 ANQGSEA. The length of the CDR3 is 15 residues. The V gene end was trimmed by 4 bases and the J gene end by 4 bases; junction bases not matched to a gene: 12. This chain's CDR3 is CSVVARGQRAYGYTF. CDR3 bases: TGCAGCGTTGTGGCTCGGGGACAGCGCGCCTATGGCTACACCTTC. Using reference TRBV29-1 and TRBJ1-2 for the parts outside the CDR3, the full variable domain is SAVISQKPSRDICQRGTSLTIQCQVDSQVTMMFWYRQQPGQSLTLIATANQGSEATYESGFVIDKFPISRPNLTFSTLTVSNMSPEDSSIYLCSVVARGQRAYGYTFGSGTRLTVV.

The CDR3 sequence is CASSRTSTGSSYEQYF. Written as DNA, the CDR3 is TGTGCCAGCAGCCGAACGTCGACAGGGAGTTCCTACGAGCAGTACTTC. This rearrangement joins TRBV11-2 to TRBJ2-7, with 7 positions matching TRBD1. The CDR3 totals 16 residues. Germline CDR1 is SGHAT and CDR2 is FQNNGV. J lost 1 base, V lost 5 bases, and 11 bases had no gene match.